This TCR beta chain was identified during a study of CD8 T cells in ankylosing spondylitis. At least ten counts were recorded for this clonotype. Its antigen remains unknown. Germline V gene sequence: CDR1 SGDLS, CDR2 YYNGEE. V gave up 2 bases and J gave up 5 bases; unmatched junction bases: 4. The CDR3 spans 14 residues. TCRdb recomputed calls from the 5' RACE reads with MiXCR, one row per CDR3 protein. This repertoire shows under 15,000 distinct CDR3 sequences, about 2.7% found once; its top ten account for roughly 9%. Study-level points and caveats: Clones linked to disease were reported to show significant enrichment in matched ankylosing spondylitis synovial fluid.

The sample taken for sequencing was blood, either unsorted or a sorted T cell fraction (not recorded which). J is TRBJ2-7 and V is TRBV9; 10 bases map to TRBD2. The source of this sequence is a male donor with ankylosing spondylitis or in good health (not recorded which). The DNA for the CDR3 is TGTGCCAGCAGCGTTGGGACTAGCGTCGACGAGCAGTACTTC. Protein product: CASSVGTSVDEQYF.